The 19 T cell receptor beta chains in this list originate from one sample, sequenced in a study of OX40 agonist ivuxolimab in advanced cancers. Sequenced by immunoSEQ multiplex PCR; TCRdb stores in-frame clones only, minus some. The sample shows around 30,000 clones, 86% of them seen only once. Sequences were derived from CD4+ or CD8+ T cells sorted from blood, sampled in a trial of the OX40 agonist ivuxolimab. Receptor source: an adult with an advanced solid tumor such as melanoma, head and neck, liver or kidney cancer.

This chain uses TRBV28 with TRBJ2-5, with D hard to call. Deletions cut 3 bases from V and 5 bases from J, with 16 bases between. CDR3 length: 15 residues. The germline V gene encodes CDR1 MDHEN and CDR2 SYDVKM. The CDR3 here is CASSLIGSLGETQYF. The CDR3 nucleotides read TGTGCCAGCAGTTTGATCGGCTCTTTGGGGGAGACCCAGTACTTC. Complete variable domain (other parts from reference TRBV28 and TRBJ2-5): DVKVTQSSRYLVKRTGEKVFLECVQDMDHENMFWYRQDPGLGLRLIYFSYDVKMKEKGDIPEGYSVSREKKERFSLILESASTNQTSMYLCASSLIGSLGETQYFGPGTRLLVL.

The rearrangement links TRBV4-3 to TRBJ2-7; no clear D. V lost 4 bases and J lost 2, with 12 bases in between. Germline V lookup: CDR1 LGHNA, CDR2 YSLEER. This CDR3 contains 14 residues. CDR3 DNA: TGCGCCAGCAGCCCCCGAATGCGGCCCTACGAGCAGTACTTC. Encoded protein: CASSPRMRPYEQYF.

The chain employs TRBV28 and TRBJ1-5; TRBD1 agrees at 10 bases. In germline, CDR1 is MDHEN, CDR2 SYDVKM. Losses at the gene ends were 6 bases for V and 5 bases for J; bases not matched to a gene: 10. This CDR3 is 16 amino acids long. The CDR3 nucleotides are TGTGCCAGCAGCCGTCGAGACAGGGGGCTTGATCAGCCCCAGCATTTT. Its translation is CASSRRDRGLDQPQHF.

This chain joins TRBV4-1 and TRBJ1-1; the match to TRBD1 covers 7 bases. This CDR3 has 15 residues. Trimming removed 4 bases from V and 0 bases from J; junction bases left unmatched: 5. From germline, CDR1 is MGHRA and CDR2 YSYEKL. CDR3 region: CASSRPGQLNTEAFF. DNA for the CDR3: TGCGCCAGCAGCCGCCCGGGACAGCTGAACACTGAAGCTTTCTTT.

The V call is TRBV5-4, the J call TRBJ2-2; 7 bases are shared with TRBD2. There are 15 residues in the CDR3. J lost 3 bases, V lost 0 bases, and 2 bases had no gene match. Germline assignment: CDR1 SGHNT and CDR2 YYREEE (reference sequence). The DNA for the CDR3 is TGTGCCAGCAGCTTGGCCCTAGCGGACACCGGGGAGCTGTTTTTT. Encoded protein: CASSLALADTGELFF.

This rearrangement joins TRBV29-1 to TRBJ2-3; 15 bases align to TRBD2. This CDR3 comprises 15 residues. Germline V CDR1 and CDR2: SQVTM, ANQGSEA. J lost 4 bases, V lost 6 bases, and 5 bases had no gene match. Here the CDR3 reads CSVTGLAGGSDTQYF. Here the CDR3 DNA reads TGCAGCGTGACGGGACTAGCGGGAGGTTCAGATACGCAGTATTTT.

V and J are TRBV7-3 and TRBJ2-1; TRBD2 aligns across 14 bases. The CDR3 length is 24 residues. Germline trimming cut 1 base from V and 9 bases from J; bases unmatched to any gene: 29. The germline V gene has CDR1 SGHTA and CDR2 FQGTGA. CDR3 residues: CASSLIVGQTNLSGTSGRYGEQFF. In nucleotides, the CDR3 is TGTGCCAGCAGCTTAATAGTGGGACAGACGAATCTATCCGGGACTAGCGGGAGATACGGTGAGCAGTTCTTC.

The CDR3 DNA reads TGTGCCAGCAGTAGACCGCGACCCGCGGACAATGAGCAGTTCTTC. Amino acid sequence: CASSRPRPADNEQFF. The V gene is TRBV2, the J gene TRBJ2-1; D not resolved. The ends were cut back, 5 bases at V and 5 bases at J, with 16 bases in the middle. The CDR3 is 15 amino acids. In germline, CDR1 is SNHLY, CDR2 FYNNEI.

The V and J genes are TRBV7-6 and TRBJ2-7, with 9 positions matching TRBD2. Looked up from germline, CDR1 is SGHVS and CDR2 is FNYEAQ. V lost 5 bases, J lost 1 base, and 12 bases stayed unmatched. CDR3 length: 17 amino acids. The CDR3 reads CASSPSPAGGGSYEQYF. The CDR3 DNA reads TGTGCCAGCAGCCCCAGCCCAGCGGGAGGCGGGTCCTACGAGCAGTACTTC.

The V and J genes are TRBV9 and TRBJ2-2; 9 bases line up with TRBD2. The CDR3 loop spans 17 amino acids. The trim removed 1 base at V and 1 base at J, leaving 5 bases unmatched. Looked up from germline, CDR1 is SGDLS and CDR2 is YYNGEE. In DNA, the CDR3 is TGTGCCAGCAGCGTACCCCAGACTAGCGGGAACACCGGGGAGCTGTTTTTT. This gives the protein CASSVPQTSGNTGELFF.

The CDR3 coding sequence is TGTGCCAGCAGTTTAGCGGGAGGCGGGTACAATGAGCAGTTCTTC. As protein: CASSLAGGGYNEQFF. V gene TRBV27 combines with J gene TRBJ2-1; 8 bases match TRBD2. With V trimmed by 2 bases and J by 4 bases, 4 bases remained unmatched. Germline CDR1 is MNHEY and CDR2 is SMNVEV (reference sequence). The CDR3 covers 15 residues.

V and J are TRBV5-1 and TRBJ2-1; TRBD2 agrees at 16 bases. The CDR3 consists of 16 residues. The V gene end was trimmed by 3 bases and the J gene end by 8 bases; junction bases not matched to a gene: 5. Per germline, CDR1 SGHRS and CDR2 YFSETQ. The CDR3 spells CASSWAGTSGRDEQFF. As DNA, the CDR3 is TGCGCCAGCAGCTGGGCCGGGACTAGCGGGAGGGATGAGCAGTTCTTC.

The J gene is TRBJ2-1, the V gene TRBV7-2; D unresolved. Germline loops: CDR1 SGHTA, CDR2 FQGNSA. The CDR3 has 11 residues. V dropped 5 bases and J dropped 10 bases, with 9 bases sitting between them. The chain's CDR3 is CASSPQEEQFF. CDR3 in DNA: TGTGCCAGCAGCCCTCAAGAGGAGCAGTTCTTC.

This clone was counted once. The chain is built from TRBV27 and TRBJ2-6, with a weak D call TRBD2 (5 bases). The germline gives CDR1 MNHEY, CDR2 SMNVEV (reference sequence). The CDR3 length is 15 residues. Trimming removed 6 bases from V and 4 bases from J, with 13 bases in between. CDR3 residues: CASRTAGEGANVLTF. DNA for the CDR3: TGTGCCAGCAGGACCGCCGGGGAAGGGGCCAACGTCCTGACTTTC.

The chain employs TRBV5-1 and TRBJ1-2; no definite D call. V was trimmed by 4 bases and J by 3 bases, leaving 13 bases between them. From germline, CDR1 is SGHRS and CDR2 YFSETQ. This CDR3 is 14 amino acids long. This CDR3 is CASSPDMADYGYTF. DNA of the CDR3: TGCGCCAGCAGCCCGGATATGGCAGACTATGGCTACACCTTC.

The chain has TRBV5-8 and TRBJ2-1; TRBD2 agrees at 11 bases. Trimming took 4 bases from V and 4 from J; bases not matched to a gene: 4. Germline-derived CDR1 and CDR2 are SGHTS and YDEGEE. The CDR3 runs 15 residues. This CDR3 reads CASSPGTSGYNEQFF. In nucleotides, the CDR3 is TGTGCCAGCAGCCCGGGGACTAGCGGTTACAATGAGCAGTTCTTC.

The chain has TRBV6-5 and TRBJ1-1; D gene ambiguous. CDR3 length: 13 residues. The ends were cut back, 2 bases at V and 0 bases at J, with 4 bases in the middle. CDR1 and CDR2 (germline): MNHEY, SVGAGI. The CDR3 nucleotides read TGTGCCAGCAGTTACGTAATGAACACTGAAGCTTTCTTT. It translates to CASSYVMNTEAFF.

V and J are TRBV9 and TRBJ1-5, with D maybe TRBD1 (5 bases). The length of the CDR3 is 14 residues. V lost 0 bases and J 6 bases, leaving 10 bases between the germline ends. Germline CDR1 is SGDLS and CDR2 is YYNGEE. The CDR3 here is CASSVAGAGQPQHF. The CDR3 coding sequence is TGTGCCAGCAGCGTAGCCGGGGCTGGTCAGCCCCAGCATTTT. The variable domain in full, completed from reference TRBV9 and TRBJ1-5, reads DSGVTQTPKHLITATGQRVTLRCSPRSGDLSVYWYQQSLDQGLQFLIQYYNGEERAKGNILERFSAQQFPDLHSELNLSSLELGDSALYFCASSVAGAGQPQHFGDGTRLSIL.

The chain recombines TRBV9 with TRBJ2-1, with TRBD2 matching 12 bases. Germline trimming cut 3 bases from V and 0 bases from J; bases unmatched to any gene: 1. Germline V gene lookup returns CDR1 SGDLS and CDR2 YYNGEE. The CDR3 is made up of 16 amino acids. In DNA, the CDR3 is TGTGCCAGCAGCGCGACTAGCGGGAGCTCCTACAATGAGCAGTTCTTC. Protein sequence: CASSATSGSSYNEQFF.